Below, 6 T cell receptor beta chains from the same sample are listed, as sequenced in a study of blood T cell repertoires in COVID-19. Some clones are missing from TCRdb's copy, which holds only in-frame ones; the method was immunoSEQ multiplex PCR. The sample comprises 88,000 or so clones, approximately 85% of which are singletons, and 3.5% to 4.5% rests with the top ten. Material for sequencing was peripheral blood. These receptors were obtained from a man aged 60 to 75 with acute or convalescent COVID-19.

This clone was seen repeatedly, ten times or more. CDR3 DNA sequence: TGTGCCAGCAGTGAATTTCGGACAGGGGACTCACCCCTCCACTTT. Translated: CASSEFRTGDSPLHF. The genes are TRBV25-1 and TRBJ1-6; 9 bases align to TRBD1. In germline, CDR1 is MGHDK, CDR2 SYGVNS. V was pared by 1 base and J by 10 bases, with 5 bases of the junction left unmatched. The CDR3 sequence is 15 residues long.

The chain employs TRBV6-6 and TRBJ2-2, with 8 bases fitting TRBD1. V lost 0 bases to trimming and J lost 5 bases; unmatched junction nucleotides: 5. The germline gives CDR1 MNHNY, CDR2 SVGAGI (reference sequence). This CDR3 is built from 16 residues. Written as DNA, the CDR3 is TGTGCCAGCAGTTACTCGACAGGGGCGGGGACCGGGGAGCTGTTTTTT. Translation gives CASSYSTGAGTGELFF.

V usage is TRBV9 and J usage is TRBJ2-3; 9 nucleotides line up with TRBD2. Germline V gene data show CDR1 as SGDLS and CDR2 as YYNGEE. CDR3 size: 16 residues. V lost 6 bases and J lost 2; bases outside the gene matches: 10. DNA of the CDR3: TGTGCCAGCACCGGGACTAGCAAGGATCTCACAGATACGCAGTATTTT. Translation gives CASTGTSKDLTDTQYF.

The V and J genes are TRBV6-5 and TRBJ2-3; D perhaps matches TRBD2 (6 bases). This CDR3 is 16 amino acids long. Germline CDR1 and CDR2: MNHEY and SVGAGI. V lost 2 bases and J lost 0, with 12 bases in between. CDR3 coding DNA: TGTGCCAGCAGTTACGCGGGACTGGTAAGCACAGATACGCAGTATTTT. This encodes CASSYAGLVSTDTQYF.

The chain has TRBV12-5 and TRBJ1-2, with 8 nucleotides matching TRBD1. Germline CDR1 reads LGHNT; CDR2 reads FRNRAP. CDR3 length: 12 amino acids. The ends lost 6 bases at V and 8 bases at J; junction bases unmatched: 5. Here the CDR3 reads CASGRTGTGYTF. The CDR3 coding sequence is TGTGCTAGTGGCAGGACAGGGACCGGCTACACCTTC.

This clone was seen a handful of times. The chain carries TRBV27 and TRBJ2-1; 7 bases match TRBD2. CDR1 is MNHEY and CDR2 is SMNVEV in the germline V gene (reference sequence). V was clipped by 5 bases and J by 0 bases; unmatched bases: 7. This CDR3 is built from 16 residues. The CDR3 reads CASSTVGRSSYNEQFF. DNA for the CDR3: TGTGCCAGCAGTACTGTCGGGAGGAGCTCCTACAATGAGCAGTTCTTC.